These T cell receptor beta chains were read from a single sample in a study of cytomegalovirus exposure and HLA in healthy donors. Clones were read by immunoSEQ multiplex PCR, and TCRdb kept only the in-frame ones, dropping some. The table has roughly 120,000 clones, approximately 83% seen once. Input material: PBMCs. The receptors originated from a man aged 35 to 55 in good health and CMV-seronegative. Both conserved end residues are part of each CDR3. A D gene is named only where the DNA matches it firmly. Size is omitted from some rows. Given values are once, few, many or a class for expanded clones.

j_gene: TRBJ2-1; len: 14; abundance: -; v_gene: TRBV7-6; d_gene: TRBD1; CDR3nt: TGTGCCAGCAGCTTAGTACAGGGGTACAATGAGCAGTTCTTC; CDR3aa: CASSLVQGYNEQFF
j_gene: TRBJ2-7; len: 11; abundance: -; v_gene: TRBV6-6; d_gene: -; CDR3nt: TGTGCCAGCAGGAGCTCCTACGAGCAGTACTTC; CDR3aa: CASRSSYEQYF
j_gene: TRBJ2-5; len: 15; abundance: -; v_gene: TRBV25-1; d_gene: -; CDR3nt: TGTGCCAGCAGTGAATATAAAGGGGGCCAAGAGACCCAGTACTTC; CDR3aa: CASSEYKGGQETQYF
j_gene: TRBJ1-2; len: 16; abundance: once; v_gene: TRBV5-1; d_gene: TRBD1; CDR3nt: TGCGCCAGCAGCCGGGCAGGGGGCGGAGAAGCGGATGGCTACACCTTC; CDR3aa: CASSRAGGGEADGYTF
j_gene: TRBJ1-2; len: 14; abundance: -; v_gene: TRBV6-6; d_gene: -; CDR3nt: TGTGCCAGCAGTTACGATGCAGGGAAGGATGGCTACACCTTC; CDR3aa: CASSYDAGKDGYTF
j_gene: TRBJ1-2; len: 14; abundance: -; v_gene: TRBV11-2; d_gene: -; CDR3nt: TGTGCCAGCAGCACAATGCAGGGTAGTACGGGCTACACCTTC; CDR3aa: CASSTMQGSTGYTF
j_gene: TRBJ2-2; len: 15; abundance: -; v_gene: TRBV27; d_gene: TRBD1; CDR3nt: TGTGCCAGCAGTTTCGGACAGGGGTGGACCGGGGAGCTGTTTTTT; CDR3aa: CASSFGQGWTGELFF
j_gene: TRBJ1-5; len: 13; abundance: once; v_gene: TRBV5-4; d_gene: -; CDR3nt: TGTGCCAGCAGCTCCGACATTAATCAGCCCCAGCATTTT; CDR3aa: CASSSDINQPQHF
j_gene: TRBJ2-1; len: 15; abundance: -; v_gene: TRBV30; d_gene: TRBD2; CDR3nt: TGTGCCTGTTATAAGGGACTAGCGGCCAACAATGAGCAGTTCTTC; CDR3aa: CACYKGLAANNEQFF
j_gene: TRBJ1-2; len: 14; abundance: -; v_gene: TRBV29-1; d_gene: -; CDR3nt: TGCAGCGTGCTGATTACATCTCCGCCCCCCGGCTACACCTTC; CDR3aa: CSVLITSPPPGYTF
j_gene: TRBJ2-7; len: 13; abundance: -; v_gene: TRBV19; d_gene: TRBD1; CDR3nt: TGTGCCAGTAGTTCCCGGACAGGGGACGAGCAGTACTTC; CDR3aa: CASSSRTGDEQYF
j_gene: TRBJ1-2; len: 16; abundance: -; v_gene: TRBV5-5; d_gene: TRBD1; CDR3nt: TGTGCCAGCAGCCCCCCGGACAGGGTCCTGACCTGGGGCTACACCTTC; CDR3aa: CASSPPDRVLTWGYTF
j_gene: TRBJ1-1; len: 13; abundance: -; v_gene: TRBV7-3; d_gene: -; CDR3nt: TGTGCCAGCGGCCACAGCAGATCCACTGAAGCTTTCTTT; CDR3aa: CASGHSRSTEAFF
j_gene: TRBJ1-2; len: 15; abundance: -; v_gene: TRBV27; d_gene: TRBD1; CDR3nt: TGTGCCAGCAGTCTACTCGGGACAGGGCAGGGTGGCTACACCTTC; CDR3aa: CASSLLGTGQGGYTF
j_gene: TRBJ2-5; len: 13; abundance: -; v_gene: TRBV18; d_gene: TRBD2; CDR3nt: TGTGCCAGCTCACCGGGACTAAAAGAGACCCAGTACTTC; CDR3aa: CASSPGLKETQYF
j_gene: TRBJ1-4; len: 13; abundance: -; v_gene: TRBV10-3; d_gene: TRBD1; CDR3nt: TGTGCCATCCGGGACAGTCCGGGTGAAAAACTGTTTTTT; CDR3aa: CAIRDSPGEKLFF
j_gene: TRBJ1-4; len: 15; abundance: -; v_gene: TRBV5-1; d_gene: -; CDR3nt: TGCGCCAGCAGCGCCTCAGGGGTAGTTCGTGAAAAACTGTTTTTT; CDR3aa: CASSASGVVREKLFF
j_gene: TRBJ1-2; len: 12; abundance: -; v_gene: TRBV29-1; d_gene: TRBD1; CDR3nt: TGCAGCGTTAAGACAGGGAAAGATGGCTACACCTTC; CDR3aa: CSVKTGKDGYTF
j_gene: TRBJ2-3; len: 17; abundance: -; v_gene: TRBV12-1; d_gene: -; CDR3nt: TGTGCCAGCAGCCACCACCGACAGGGGTCTAGCACAGATACGCAGTATTTT; CDR3aa: CASSHHRQGSSTDTQYF
j_gene: TRBJ1-2; len: 17; abundance: -; v_gene: TRBV6-1; d_gene: TRBD1; CDR3nt: TGTGCCAGCAGTGCTTCCGGGACAGGGACACTTTTCTATGGCTACACCTTC; CDR3aa: CASSASGTGTLFYGYTF
j_gene: TRBJ2-3; len: 16; abundance: once; v_gene: TRBV5-1; d_gene: -; CDR3nt: TGCGCCAGCAGCTTGAGGGGTCCCCCTAGCACAGATACGCAGTATTTT; CDR3aa: CASSLRGPPSTDTQYF
j_gene: TRBJ2-7; len: 12; abundance: -; v_gene: TRBV30; d_gene: -; CDR3nt: TGTGCCTGGGGTGGAGGGTCCTACGAGCAGTACTTC; CDR3aa: CAWGGGSYEQYF
j_gene: TRBJ2-3; len: 15; abundance: -; v_gene: TRBV5-1; d_gene: -; CDR3nt: TGCGCCAGCAGCTTGGGTCAACAGGGCCCAGATACGCAGTATTTT; CDR3aa: CASSLGQQGPDTQYF
j_gene: TRBJ1-5; len: 15; abundance: -; v_gene: TRBV19; d_gene: -; CDR3nt: TGTGCCAGTAGATCGGAGGACAGTACGAATCAGCCCCAGCATTTT; CDR3aa: CASRSEDSTNQPQHF
j_gene: TRBJ2-5; len: 15; abundance: -; v_gene: TRBV14; d_gene: TRBD1; CDR3nt: TGTGCCAGCAGCCAATACCGACAGGGGTCAGAGACCCAGTACTTC; CDR3aa: CASSQYRQGSETQYF
j_gene: TRBJ1-1; len: 14; abundance: -; v_gene: TRBV9; d_gene: -; CDR3nt: TGTGCCAGCAGCTTACAGGAATTGAGCACTGAAGCTTTCTTT; CDR3aa: CASSLQELSTEAFF
j_gene: TRBJ2-7; len: 14; abundance: -; v_gene: TRBV4-2; d_gene: -; CDR3nt: TGTGCCAGCAGCCAACCAGGGGTCCGGGGCGAGCAGTACTTC; CDR3aa: CASSQPGVRGEQYF
j_gene: TRBJ2-7; len: 15; abundance: -; v_gene: TRBV6-5; d_gene: TRBD1; CDR3nt: TGTGCCAGCAGTGCGCCCGGGACAGCACCCTACGAGCAGTACTTC; CDR3aa: CASSAPGTAPYEQYF
j_gene: TRBJ2-1; len: 17; abundance: -; v_gene: TRBV4-3; d_gene: TRBD1; CDR3nt: TGCGCCAGCAGCCTCCGCTTCTCTGGGACAGGAAACAATGAGCAGTTCTTC; CDR3aa: CASSLRFSGTGNNEQFF
j_gene: TRBJ2-3; len: 12; abundance: -; v_gene: TRBV5-6; d_gene: -; CDR3nt: TGTGCCAGCAGCTTGAGGGGAGATACGCAGTATTTT; CDR3aa: CASSLRGDTQYF
j_gene: TRBJ1-1; len: 13; abundance: -; v_gene: TRBV5-6; d_gene: -; CDR3nt: TGTGCCAGCAGTTGGGTGGGGGGAGGTGAAGCTTTCTTT; CDR3aa: CASSWVGGGEAFF
j_gene: TRBJ2-7; len: 13; abundance: -; v_gene: TRBV2; d_gene: TRBD1; CDR3nt: TGTGCCAGCAGCCCTGACAGGGGTTGGGAGCAGTACTTC; CDR3aa: CASSPDRGWEQYF
j_gene: TRBJ1-5; len: 16; abundance: -; v_gene: TRBV18; d_gene: -; CDR3nt: TGTGCCAGCTCACCACGGGAGGGTAATGGCAATCAGCCCCAGCATTTT; CDR3aa: CASSPREGNGNQPQHF
j_gene: TRBJ1-4; len: 14; abundance: -; v_gene: TRBV6-1; d_gene: -; CDR3nt: TGTGCCAGCAGTACAGGCGCAACTAATGAAAAACTGTTTTTT; CDR3aa: CASSTGATNEKLFF
j_gene: TRBJ1-1; len: 15; abundance: -; v_gene: TRBV9; d_gene: -; CDR3nt: TGTGCCAGCAGCGTAGTGGAGAGGCTGGACACTGAAGCTTTCTTT; CDR3aa: CASSVVERLDTEAFF
j_gene: TRBJ1-1; len: 18; abundance: -; v_gene: TRBV7-9; d_gene: -; CDR3nt: TGTGCCAGCAGCTTAGTTCAGGGCCGCGACATAATGAACACTGAAGCTTTCTTT; CDR3aa: CASSLVQGRDIMNTEAFF
j_gene: TRBJ2-2; len: 14; abundance: -; v_gene: TRBV28; d_gene: TRBD1; CDR3nt: TGTGCCAGCAGTGCACGACAGGGGGCCGGGGAGCTGTTTTTT; CDR3aa: CASSARQGAGELFF
j_gene: TRBJ2-5; len: 15; abundance: -; v_gene: TRBV6-1; d_gene: TRBD2; CDR3nt: TGTGCCAGCAGTATCCTAGCGGGGGGCGGGGAGACCCAGTACTTC; CDR3aa: CASSILAGGGETQYF
j_gene: TRBJ2-7; len: 14; abundance: -; v_gene: TRBV19; d_gene: -; CDR3nt: TGTGCCTCTAGTATAGCCGGTGGTAGCTACGAGCAGTACTTC; CDR3aa: CASSIAGGSYEQYF
j_gene: TRBJ2-7; len: 15; abundance: -; v_gene: TRBV4-2; d_gene: TRBD2; CDR3nt: TGTGCCAGCAGCACCGCGGGGGGGCAGCTTAACGAGCAGTACTTC; CDR3aa: CASSTAGGQLNEQYF
j_gene: TRBJ1-3; len: 14; abundance: -; v_gene: TRBV6-6; d_gene: -; CDR3nt: TGTGCCAGCAGTTACGCGGACTCTGGAAACACCATATATTTT; CDR3aa: CASSYADSGNTIYF
j_gene: TRBJ2-7; len: 13; abundance: once; v_gene: TRBV27; d_gene: -; CDR3nt: TGTGCCAGCAGTATGACAGGAGTTTACGAGCAGTACTTC; CDR3aa: CASSMTGVYEQYF
j_gene: TRBJ2-7; len: 13; abundance: -; v_gene: TRBV5-1; d_gene: -; CDR3nt: TGCGCCAGCAGCTTGAACAGGCGCTACGAGCAGTACTTC; CDR3aa: CASSLNRRYEQYF
j_gene: TRBJ1-6; len: 15; abundance: -; v_gene: TRBV4-1; d_gene: -; CDR3nt: TGTGCCAGCAGCCAAGATCCCCAGGGCTACTCACCCCTCCACTTT; CDR3aa: CASSQDPQGYSPLHF
j_gene: TRBJ2-5; len: 15; abundance: -; v_gene: TRBV2; d_gene: TRBD1; CDR3nt: TGTGCCAGCAGTGAGCAGGGACAGGGGGGAGAGACCCAGTACTTC; CDR3aa: CASSEQGQGGETQYF
j_gene: TRBJ1-2; len: 16; abundance: -; v_gene: TRBV2; d_gene: -; CDR3nt: TGTGCCAGCAGCTGGACACAGGGTCGGGTGGACTATGGCTACACCTTC; CDR3aa: CASSWTQGRVDYGYTF
j_gene: TRBJ1-2; len: 11; abundance: -; v_gene: TRBV15; d_gene: -; CDR3nt: TGTGCCACCCAGGGGAGCTATGGCTACACCTTC; CDR3aa: CATQGSYGYTF
j_gene: TRBJ1-6; len: 15; abundance: -; v_gene: TRBV6-1; d_gene: -; CDR3nt: TGTGCCAGCAGTGACCAACAGGATTATAATTCACCCCTCCACTTT; CDR3aa: CASSDQQDYNSPLHF
j_gene: TRBJ1-1; len: 15; abundance: -; v_gene: TRBV25-1; d_gene: TRBD1; CDR3nt: TGTGCCAGCACCGGCCGGGACAGGGGGCACACTGAAGCTTTCTTT; CDR3aa: CASTGRDRGHTEAFF
j_gene: TRBJ2-7; len: 13; abundance: -; v_gene: TRBV5-4; d_gene: -; CDR3nt: TGTGCCAGCAGACCGCCCAGCTCCTACGAGCAGTACTTC; CDR3aa: CASRPPSSYEQYF
j_gene: TRBJ1-2; len: 14; abundance: once; v_gene: TRBV19; d_gene: TRBD1; CDR3nt: TGTGCCAGTAGTTCGGGACAGGGAGGCTATGGCTACACCTTC; CDR3aa: CASSSGQGGYGYTF
j_gene: TRBJ1-4; len: 17; abundance: -; v_gene: TRBV30; d_gene: TRBD1; CDR3nt: TGTGCCTGGAGCCCCAGGGGGGCATCGGGATACCATGAAAAACTGTTTTTT; CDR3aa: CAWSPRGASGYHEKLFF
j_gene: TRBJ2-5; len: 14; abundance: few; v_gene: TRBV7-3; d_gene: -; CDR3nt: TGTGCCAGCAGCCCCCTGCCCAGGGCTGGGGCCCAGTACTTC; CDR3aa: CASSPLPRAGAQYF
j_gene: TRBJ1-2; len: 16; abundance: -; v_gene: TRBV5-6; d_gene: -; CDR3nt: TGTGCCAGCAGCCTGACAGCACTAATAAAAGGCTATGGCTACACCTTC; CDR3aa: CASSLTALIKGYGYTF
j_gene: TRBJ1-5; len: 14; abundance: -; v_gene: TRBV10-3; d_gene: TRBD1; CDR3nt: TGTGCCACCTCGACAGGGGGTAGCAATCAGCCCCAGCATTTT; CDR3aa: CATSTGGSNQPQHF
j_gene: TRBJ2-3; len: 16; abundance: once; v_gene: TRBV9; d_gene: TRBD1; CDR3nt: TGTGCCAGCAGCGTCTCGGGACAGGGGGCCACAGATACGCAGTATTTT; CDR3aa: CASSVSGQGATDTQYF
j_gene: TRBJ2-7; len: 14; abundance: -; v_gene: TRBV28; d_gene: -; CDR3nt: TGTGCCAGCAGTTTCCGGGACACCCCCTACGAGCAGTACTTC; CDR3aa: CASSFRDTPYEQYF
j_gene: TRBJ1-1; len: 14; abundance: -; v_gene: TRBV2; d_gene: TRBD1; CDR3nt: TGTGCCAGCAGCCCGACAGGGGGCAACACTGAAGCTTTCTTT; CDR3aa: CASSPTGGNTEAFF
j_gene: TRBJ1-5; len: 13; abundance: -; v_gene: TRBV16; d_gene: -; CDR3nt: TGTGCCAGCAGCCCGACAAGCAATCAGCCCCAGCATTTT; CDR3aa: CASSPTSNQPQHF